A selection of T cell receptor beta chains follows, all from one sample in a study of T cell changes during pregnancy in multiple sclerosis. The data were produced by immunoSEQ multiplex PCR, yet TCRdb's version contains in-frame clones alone and is incomplete. Among fewer than 65,000 clones listed, around 92% were seen once. The material sequenced was peripheral blood, taken after pregnancy. The source of these receptors is a female donor in good health, enrolled as a control in a pregnancy study. Both conserved end residues are part of each CDR3. The D gene is left open where the match is weak. Only some rows state a clone size, as once, few, many or a class for expanded clones.

>TRBJ2-4|TRBV2|.|14|.
TGTGCCAGCAGCCCCGACTCCTTCGGGGACATTCAGTACTTC
CASSPDSFGDIQYF
>TRBJ2-3|TRBV7-2|.|16|TRBD2
TGTGCCAGCAGCACAGGACTAGCGGGGGGCGGGGATACGCAGTATTTT
CASSTGLAGGGDTQYF
>TRBJ1-1|TRBV19|.|15|.
TGTGCCAGTACCGGACAGCTTGGGATGAACACTGAAGCTTTCTTT
CASTGQLGMNTEAFF
>TRBJ2-3|TRBV5-1|.|17|TRBD2
TGCGCCAGCAGCATAGGACTAGCGGGGTTCTTCACAGATACGCAGTATTTT
CASSIGLAGFFTDTQYF
>TRBJ2-6|TRBV11-1|.|18|TRBD1
TGTGCCAGCAGCTTAGGCTTGGGACAGGGGGCTGGGGCCAACGTCCTGACTTTC
CASSLGLGQGAGANVLTF
>TRBJ1-1|TRBV5-1|.|14|.
TGCGCCAGCAGCTTGGAACCTGAAAGCGATGAAGCTTTCTTT
CASSLEPESDEAFF
>TRBJ1-4|TRBV6-1|once|15|TRBD1
TGTGCCAGCAGTGCCGTCGGACAGGGGAGAGAAAAACTGTTTTTT
CASSAVGQGREKLFF
>TRBJ1-1|TRBV6-5|.|12|.
TGTGCCAGCAGTTACTCGAGGGGGAAGGCTTTCTTT
CASSYSRGKAFF
>TRBJ2-3|TRBV4-3|.|17|TRBD2
TGCGCCAGCAGCCAAGAGCTTAGCGGGGGAAACACAGATACGCAGTATTTT
CASSQELSGGNTDTQYF
>TRBJ2-3|TRBV5-6|.|18|TRBD2
TGTGCCAGCAGCTGGCGAAAGTGGCGGGGGGGAAACACAGATACGCAGTATTTT
CASSWRKWRGGNTDTQYF
>TRBJ2-7|TRBV6-5|.|13|TRBD1
TGTGCCAGCAGTCACGACGGGACAGACGAGCAGTACTTC
CASSHDGTDEQYF
>TRBJ1-2|TRBV5-8|once|16|.
TGTGCCAGCAGCTCACCAACAGCCCCGGTCGTTTATGGCTACACCTTC
CASSSPTAPVVYGYTF
>TRBJ2-1|TRBV7-9|.|17|TRBD1
TGTGCCAGCAGCTTCACGGGACAGTTAAGGTCCTACAATGAGCAGTTCTTC
CASSFTGQLRSYNEQFF
>TRBJ1-2|TRBV7-9|.|15|.
TGTGCCAGCAGCCGCCGGGACACCTATAACTATGGCTACACCTTC
CASSRRDTYNYGYTF
>TRBJ2-5|TRBV15|.|17|TRBD2
TGTGCCACCAGCAGTAGATCCAGACTAGCCCCCCGAGAGACCCAGTACTTC
CATSSRSRLAPRETQYF
>TRBJ1-2|TRBV29-1|.|13|.
TGCAGCGGCCTGGGAGGGAGCGTCTATGGCTACACCTTC
CSGLGGSVYGYTF
>TRBJ1-3|TRBV7-6|.|16|.
TGTGCCAGCAGCTTATTACAGGACAGCACTGGAAACACCATATATTTT
CASSLLQDSTGNTIYF
>TRBJ2-7|TRBV4-3|.|17|TRBD1
TGCGCCAGCAGCCAGGCTGCGGTGGACAGGGGGATGGACGAGCAGTACTTC
CASSQAAVDRGMDEQYF
>TRBJ1-2|TRBV9|.|15|TRBD1
TGTGCCAGCAGCGGCCGGTGGACAGGGGACTATGGCTACACCTTC
CASSGRWTGDYGYTF
>TRBJ2-6|TRBV7-2|.|17|TRBD1
TGTGCCAGCAGCTGGAGGACAGGGAACTCTGGGGCCAACGTCCTGACTTTC
CASSWRTGNSGANVLTF
>TRBJ2-1|TRBV6-6|.|15|TRBD2
TGTGCCAGCAGTTATGGACTAGAAGTGTCGGTTGAGCAGTTCTTC
CASSYGLEVSVEQFF
>TRBJ1-2|TRBV7-6|.|13|.
TGTGCCAGCAGCAGCTTGGCGGGGAATGGCTACACCTTC
CASSSLAGNGYTF
>TRBJ1-5|TRBV7-8|.|17|.
TGTGCCAGCACCCTTAACTGGGGCAGGGATAGCAATCAGCCCCAGCATTTT
CASTLNWGRDSNQPQHF
>TRBJ2-7|TRBV27|.|18|TRBD1
TGTGCCAGCAGTTTAGAGGGGACAGCGATATCCCTACCCTACGAGCAGTACTTC
CASSLEGTAISLPYEQYF
>TRBJ2-3|TRBV5-8|.|15|.
TGTGCCAGCAGCCCGCCGCCAGGGCTGACAGATACGCAGTATTTT
CASSPPPGLTDTQYF
>TRBJ1-1|TRBV4-2|few|15|.
TGTGCCAGCAGCCTGGACACGGATCGGGTCTCTGAAGCTTTCTTT
CASSLDTDRVSEAFF
>TRBJ1-2|TRBV27|.|14|TRBD1
TGTGCCAGCAGTTGGGGACAGGGGGCCCATGGCTACACCTTC
CASSWGQGAHGYTF
>TRBJ2-2|TRBV9|.|16|TRBD2
TGTGCCAGCACCTTAGGGCGGGGGGGCCCGGCCGGGGAGCTGTTTTTT
CASTLGRGGPAGELFF
>TRBJ1-5|TRBV30|.|13|.
TGTGCCTGGAGTGCAGACGGGGGTGAGCCCCAGCATTTT
CAWSADGGEPQHF